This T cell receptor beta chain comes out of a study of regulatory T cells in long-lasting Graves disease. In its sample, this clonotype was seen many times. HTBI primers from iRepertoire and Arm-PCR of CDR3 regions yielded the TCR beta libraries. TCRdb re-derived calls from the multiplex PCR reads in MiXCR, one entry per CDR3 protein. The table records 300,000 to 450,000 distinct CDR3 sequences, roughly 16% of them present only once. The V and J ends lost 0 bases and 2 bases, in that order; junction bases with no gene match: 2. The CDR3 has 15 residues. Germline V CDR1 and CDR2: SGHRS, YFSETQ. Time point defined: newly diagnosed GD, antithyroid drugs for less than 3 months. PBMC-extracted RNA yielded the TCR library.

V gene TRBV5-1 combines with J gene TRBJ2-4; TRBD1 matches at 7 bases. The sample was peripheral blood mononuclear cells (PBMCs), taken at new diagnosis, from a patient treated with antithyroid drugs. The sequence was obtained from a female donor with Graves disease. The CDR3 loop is CASSLEGASKNIQYF. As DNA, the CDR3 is TGCGCCAGCAGCTTGGAGGGGGCCTCCAAAAACATTCAGTACTTC.